The 17 T cell receptor beta chains below all came from one sample that was sequenced in a study of beta chain features in type 1 diabetes. Expressed TCRB transcripts got sequenced, as all isolated RNA was reverse transcribed. The protocol was immunoSEQ multiplex PCR, while the TCRdb copy is restricted to in-frame clones and leaves out a portion. The sample consists of fewer than 550,000 clones, roughly 11% of them appearing once. Sequencing input: naive CD4+ T cells from blood. Receptors were obtained from a woman aged 18-29 years in good health.

The table lists this clone with a few counts. The rearrangement links TRBV7-9 to TRBJ1-4; TRBD1 agrees at 9 bases. J was trimmed by 10 bases and V by 8 bases; bases with no gene match: 11. Germline lookup yields CDR1 SEHNR and CDR2 FQNEAQ (reference sequence). The CDR3 sequence is 14 residues long. The chain's CDR3 is CASSAGQGRGKLFF. As DNA, the CDR3 is TGTGCCAGCTCCGCGGGACAGGGTCGAGGAAAACTGTTTTTT.

This clone was seen a few times. The chain combines TRBV2 with TRBJ1-2; D gene unclear. Per the germline V gene, CDR1 is SNHLY and CDR2 is FYNNEI. The CDR3 is 12 amino acids. Trimming stripped 4 bases from V and 4 bases from J, with 7 bases between. The CDR3 region has the DNA TGTGCCAGCAGTGGCAGACCCTATGGCTACACCTTC. This translates into CASSGRPYGYTF. Supplemented by reference TRBV2 and TRBJ1-2, the full variable domain reads EPEVTQTPSHQVTQMGQEVILRCVPISNHLYFYWYRQILGQKVEFLVSFYNNEISEKSEIFDDQFSVERPDGSNFTLKIRSTKLEDSAMYFCASSGRPYGYTFGSGTRLTVV.

The CDR3 DNA reads TGCGCCAGCAGCAGAAGACAGGGGCCCTACGAGCAGTACTTC. Amino acid sequence: CASSRRQGPYEQYF. This chain joins TRBV5-1 and TRBJ2-7, with 8 bases aligning to TRBD1. The CDR3 is 14 residues long. From germline, CDR1 is SGHRS and CDR2 YFSETQ. Trimming cost V 4 bases and J 2 bases; bases outside gene matches: 5.

The CDR3 protein is CASSAYSVLTF. CDR3 nucleotides: TGTGCCAGCAGTGCTTACTCCGTCCTGACTTTC. V and J are TRBV2 and TRBJ2-6, with no clear D. There are 11 residues in the CDR3. Germline V lookup: CDR1 SNHLY, CDR2 FYNNEI. The V end lost 4 bases, the J end lost 12 bases, and 7 bases lay between the germline ends. Full variable domain (missing parts from reference TRBV2 and TRBJ2-6): EPEVTQTPSHQVTQMGQEVILRCVPISNHLYFYWYRQILGQKVEFLVSFYNNEISEKSEIFDDQFSVERPDGSNFTLKIRSTKLEDSAMYFCASSAYSVLTFGAGSRLTVL.

This clone turned up a few times. The genes are TRBV9 and TRBJ2-5; D remains ambiguous. The CDR3 is made up of 13 amino acids. Trimming removed 0 bases at V and 0 bases at J, with 3 bases between. Germline values: CDR1 SGDLS, CDR2 YYNGEE. This CDR3 reads CASSVGHQETQYF. The CDR3 coding sequence is TGTGCCAGCAGCGTAGGGCACCAAGAGACCCAGTACTTC.

This clone was detected only a few times. The chain joins TRBV30 to TRBJ2-5; a weak D match, TRBD1 (5 bases). V lost 2 bases to trimming and J lost 2 bases, with 9 bases between them. CDR3 length: 13 residues. Germline CDR1 is GTSNPN and CDR2 is SVGIG (reference sequence). The DNA for the CDR3 is TGTGCCTGGAGTTGGGGCCTTCAAGAGACCCAGTACTTC. This codes for CAWSWGLQETQYF.

This clone came up a few times. The chain combines TRBV23-1 with TRBJ1-2; no clear D. TRBV23-1 is an ORF for which the function is uncertain. V dropped 2 bases and J dropped 7 bases, with 14 bases sitting between them. CDR3 size: 14 residues. The DNA of the CDR3 is TGCGCCAGCAGTCAACCTAAAGACGGTGGTGGCTACACCTTC. This translates into CASSQPKDGGGYTF.

The chain joins TRBV5-1 to TRBJ2-7; 7 nucleotides align to TRBD1. Per germline, CDR1 SGHRS and CDR2 YFSETQ. V was pared by 0 bases and J by 0 bases, with 3 bases of the junction left unmatched. The CDR3 totals 15 residues. CDR3 bases: TGCGCCAGCAGCTTGGGACAGGGTGCCTCCTACGAGCAGTACTTC. This gives the protein CASSLGQGASYEQYF.

The sample holds a few counts of this clone. The rearrangement links TRBV5-1 to TRBJ2-5; 7 bases align to TRBD2. The CDR3 runs to 16 residues. The ends lost 1 base at V and 4 bases at J; junction bases unmatched: 10. The germline V gene encodes CDR1 SGHRS and CDR2 YFSETQ. The CDR3 DNA reads as TGCGCCAGCAGCTTGCGACTAGCAGCCGCCGTAGAGACCCAGTACTTC. It specifies CASSLRLAAAVETQYF.

This clone was detected a few times. The V gene is TRBV5-1, the J gene TRBJ2-5; D is uncertain. CDR1 is SGHRS and CDR2 is YFSETQ in the germline V gene. V was cut by 0 bases and J by 2 bases, with 11 bases left in between. CDR3 size: 15 residues. The CDR3 here is CASSLELSPQETQYF. As DNA, the CDR3 is TGCGCCAGCAGCTTGGAGCTTTCTCCGCAAGAGACCCAGTACTTC.

This rearrangement joins TRBV4-2 to TRBJ1-5; 7 bases are a match to TRBD1. V shed 4 bases, J shed 11 bases, and the junction held 8 bases outside the gene matches. This CDR3 contains 13 residues. CDR1 and CDR2 from the germline V gene are LGHNA and YNFKEQ. The CDR3 region has the DNA TGTGCCAGCAGCCTCAGGGGGGCCCGGGCCCAGCATTTT. This sequence encodes CASSLRGARAQHF.

The chain couples TRBV7-9 to TRBJ1-1; 8 nucleotides match TRBD1. J gave up 5 bases and V 4 bases, and 9 bases lay outside the gene matches. Germline-derived CDR1 and CDR2 are SEHNR and FQNEAQ (reference sequence). CDR3 length: 15 residues. The CDR3 region is CASSSRTGMDTEAFF. The CDR3 DNA is TGTGCCAGCAGCTCCCGGACAGGGATGGATACTGAAGCTTTCTTT. Looking up the rest from reference TRBV7-9 and TRBJ1-1 gives the full variable domain: DTGVSQNPRHKITKRGQNVTFRCDPISEHNRLYWYRQTLGQGPEFLTYFQNEAQLEKSRLLSDRFSAERPKGSFSTLEIQRTEQGDSAMYLCASSSRTGMDTEAFFGQGTRLTVV.

The CDR3 region has the DNA TGTGCCAGCAGCCAAGACTTAGCGGGAGGCTTTAGCACAGATACGCAGTATTTT. This gives the protein CASSQDLAGGFSTDTQYF. The V gene is TRBV4-2, the J gene TRBJ2-3, with TRBD2 identical over 10 bases. V shed 0 bases, J shed 0 bases, and the junction held 6 bases outside the gene matches. The V gene's germline CDR1 is LGHNA and CDR2 YNFKEQ. This CDR3 comprises 18 residues.

The genes are TRBV10-3 and TRBJ2-5; perhaps TRBD1 as D (6 bases). The V and J ends lost 10 bases and 5 bases respectively, with 20 bases between them. The length of the CDR3 is 14 residues. Germline V gene data show CDR1 as ENHRY and CDR2 as SYGVKD. The CDR3 DNA sequence: TGTGCCACCCGGGACAAGATTACAAGGGAGACCCAGTACTTC. Amino acids: CATRDKITRETQYF.

The V and J genes are TRBV27 and TRBJ1-6, with D hard to call. CDR3 length: 13 residues. V was pared by 6 bases and J by 1 base, with 4 bases between. The germline CDR1 and CDR2 sequences are MNHEY and SMNVEV (reference sequence). The CDR3 is CASSLSYNSPLHF. CDR3 nucleotides: TGTGCCAGCAGCCTGTCCTATAATTCACCCCTCCACTTT.

The sample holds a few counts of this clone. CDR3 coding DNA: TGCGCCAGCAGGAGGGGTCAGGACTTTGACGAGCAGTACGTC. Translation: CASRRGQDFDEQYV. The chain joins TRBV5-1 to TRBJ2-7, with D perhaps being TRBD1 or TRBD2 (5 bases each). Trimming shortened V by 5 bases and J by 5 bases, and 17 bases separated the two germline ends. CDR1 SGHRS and CDR2 YFSETQ come from the germline V gene. The CDR3 is 14 amino acids.

A word on this clone: The same CDR3 arises from other DNA sequences in this sample as well. Written as DNA, the CDR3 is TGCAGCGTGGGGGACAGGGCGGGCACTGAAGCTTTCTTT. Protein: CSVGDRAGTEAFF. The chain links TRBV29-1 to TRBJ1-1, with TRBD1 identical over 9 bases. The CDR3 consists of 13 residues. The germline gives CDR1 SQVTM, CDR2 ANQGSEA. J was trimmed by 4 bases and V by 6 bases; bases with no gene match: 6.